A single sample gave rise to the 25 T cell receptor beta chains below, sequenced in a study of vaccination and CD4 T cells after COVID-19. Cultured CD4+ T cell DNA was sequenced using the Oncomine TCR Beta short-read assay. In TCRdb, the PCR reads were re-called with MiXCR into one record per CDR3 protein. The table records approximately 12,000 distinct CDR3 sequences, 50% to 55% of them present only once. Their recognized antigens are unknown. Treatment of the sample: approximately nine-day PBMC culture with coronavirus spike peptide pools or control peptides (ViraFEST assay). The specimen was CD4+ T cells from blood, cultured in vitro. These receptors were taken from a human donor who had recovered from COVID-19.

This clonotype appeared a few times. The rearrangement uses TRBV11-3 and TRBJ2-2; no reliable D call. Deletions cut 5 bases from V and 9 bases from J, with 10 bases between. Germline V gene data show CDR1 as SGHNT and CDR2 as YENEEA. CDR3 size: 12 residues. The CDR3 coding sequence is TGTGCCAGCAGCCCTTCCGACCGGGAGCTGTTTTTT. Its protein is CASSPSDRELFF.

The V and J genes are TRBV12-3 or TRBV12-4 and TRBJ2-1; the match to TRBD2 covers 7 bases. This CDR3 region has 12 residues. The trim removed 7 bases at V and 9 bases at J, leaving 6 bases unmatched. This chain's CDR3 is CASNLPGGEQFF. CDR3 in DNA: TGTGCCAGCAATCTCCCGGGGGGTGAGCAGTTCTTC.

This CDR3 is CASSGRGANYGYTF. CDR3 coding DNA: TGTGCCAGCAGCGGCAGGGGAGCTAACTATGGCTACACCTTC. The chain combines TRBV5-6 with TRBJ1-2; possibly TRBD1 for D (6 bases). V was pared by 4 bases and J by 0 bases, with 10 bases between. The germline V gene encodes CDR1 SGHDT and CDR2 YYEEEE. The CDR3 extends over 14 amino acids.

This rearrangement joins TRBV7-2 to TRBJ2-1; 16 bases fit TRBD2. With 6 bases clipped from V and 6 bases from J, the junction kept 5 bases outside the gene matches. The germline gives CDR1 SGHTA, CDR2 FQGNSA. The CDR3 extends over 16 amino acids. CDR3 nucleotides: TGTGCCAGCAGGCCGGGACTAGCGGGGGGGCGCAATGAGCAGTTCTTC. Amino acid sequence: CASRPGLAGGRNEQFF.

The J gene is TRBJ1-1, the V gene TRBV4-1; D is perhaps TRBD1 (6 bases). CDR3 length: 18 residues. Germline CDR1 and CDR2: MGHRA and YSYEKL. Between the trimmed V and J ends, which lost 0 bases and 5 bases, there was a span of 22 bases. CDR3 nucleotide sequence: TGCGCCAGCAGCCAAGATTGGGGGGGCCTGGTGAGGGAGACTGAAGCTTTCTTT. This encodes CASSQDWGGLVRETEAFF.

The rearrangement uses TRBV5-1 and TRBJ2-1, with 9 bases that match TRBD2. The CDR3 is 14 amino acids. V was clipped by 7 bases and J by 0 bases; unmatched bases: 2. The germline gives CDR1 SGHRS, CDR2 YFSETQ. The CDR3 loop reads CASERGDSYNEQFF. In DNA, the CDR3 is TGCGCCAGCGAGCGGGGGGACTCCTACAATGAGCAGTTCTTC.

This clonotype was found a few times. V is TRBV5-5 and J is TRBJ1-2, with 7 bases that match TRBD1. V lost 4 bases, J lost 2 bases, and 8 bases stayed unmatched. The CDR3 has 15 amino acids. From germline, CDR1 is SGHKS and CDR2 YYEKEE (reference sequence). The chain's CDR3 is CASSGRSGQNYGYTF. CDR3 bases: TGTGCCAGCAGCGGACGTTCGGGACAGAACTATGGCTACACCTTC.

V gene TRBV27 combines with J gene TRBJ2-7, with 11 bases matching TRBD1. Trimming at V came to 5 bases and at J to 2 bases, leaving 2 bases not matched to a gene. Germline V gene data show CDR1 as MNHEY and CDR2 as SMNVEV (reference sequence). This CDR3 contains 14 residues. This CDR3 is CASSRGQGAYEQYF. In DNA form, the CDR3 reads TGTGCCAGCAGTAGGGGACAGGGGGCCTACGAGCAGTACTTC.

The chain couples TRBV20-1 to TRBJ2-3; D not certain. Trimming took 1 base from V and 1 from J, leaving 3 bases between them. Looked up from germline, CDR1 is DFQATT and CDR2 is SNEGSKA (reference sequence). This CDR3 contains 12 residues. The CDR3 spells CSARVGTDTQYF. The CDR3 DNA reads TGCAGTGCTAGAGTTGGCACAGATACGCAGTATTTT.

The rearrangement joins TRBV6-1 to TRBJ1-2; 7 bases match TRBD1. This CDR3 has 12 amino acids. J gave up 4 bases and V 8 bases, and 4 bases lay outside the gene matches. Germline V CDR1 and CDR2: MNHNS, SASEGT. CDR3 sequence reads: CASDRDSYGYTF. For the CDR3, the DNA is TGTGCCAGCGACCGGGACAGCTATGGCTACACCTTC.

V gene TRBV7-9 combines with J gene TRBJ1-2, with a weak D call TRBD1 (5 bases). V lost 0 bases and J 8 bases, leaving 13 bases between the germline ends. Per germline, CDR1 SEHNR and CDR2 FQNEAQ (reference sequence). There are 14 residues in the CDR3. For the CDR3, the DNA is TGTGCCAGCAGCTTAGCAGGGGTGGGTCGCGGCTACACCTTC. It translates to CASSLAGVGRGYTF.

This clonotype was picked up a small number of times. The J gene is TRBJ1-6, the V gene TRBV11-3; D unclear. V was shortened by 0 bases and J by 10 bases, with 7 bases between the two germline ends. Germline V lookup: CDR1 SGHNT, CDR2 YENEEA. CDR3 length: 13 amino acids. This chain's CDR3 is CASSLDWRSPLHF. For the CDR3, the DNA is TGTGCCAGCAGCTTAGATTGGAGATCACCCCTCCACTTT.

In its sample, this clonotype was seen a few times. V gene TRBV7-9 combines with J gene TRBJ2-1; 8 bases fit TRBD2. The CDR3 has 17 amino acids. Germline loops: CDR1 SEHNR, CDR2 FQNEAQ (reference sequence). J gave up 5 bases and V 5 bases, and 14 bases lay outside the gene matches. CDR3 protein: CASSPPLRLATHNEQFF. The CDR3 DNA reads TGTGCCAGCAGCCCCCCGTTACGACTAGCGACCCACAATGAGCAGTTCTTC.

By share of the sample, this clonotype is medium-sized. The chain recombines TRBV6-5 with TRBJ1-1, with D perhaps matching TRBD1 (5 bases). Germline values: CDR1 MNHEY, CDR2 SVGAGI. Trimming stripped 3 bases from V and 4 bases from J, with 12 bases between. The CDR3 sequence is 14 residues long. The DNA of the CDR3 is TGTGCCAGCAGTTATCAGGGTATGGGCACTGAAGCTTTCTTT. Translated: CASSYQGMGTEAFF.

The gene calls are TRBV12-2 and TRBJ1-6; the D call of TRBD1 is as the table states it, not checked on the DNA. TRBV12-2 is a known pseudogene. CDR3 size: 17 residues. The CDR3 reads CASRLCRAGCLNSPLHF. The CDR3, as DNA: TGTGCAAGTCGCTTATGCCGGGCGGGGTGTCTCAATTCACCCCTCCACTTT.

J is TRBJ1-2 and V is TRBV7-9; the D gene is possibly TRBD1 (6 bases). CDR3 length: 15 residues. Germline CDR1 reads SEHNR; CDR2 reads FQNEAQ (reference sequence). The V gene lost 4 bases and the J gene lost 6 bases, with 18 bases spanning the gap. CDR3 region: CASSSLGGVIDGYTF. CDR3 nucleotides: TGTGCCAGCAGCTCCCTCGGGGGCGTGATTGATGGCTACACCTTC.

The CDR3 sequence is CASSGGQTGGEQYF. CDR3 bases: TGTGCCAGCAGCGGTGGCCAGACAGGGGGTGAGCAGTACTTC. The chain combines TRBV7-8 with TRBJ2-7, with TRBD1 matching over 9 bases. The germline V gene has CDR1 SGHVS and CDR2 FQNEAQ. The CDR3 loop spans 14 amino acids. J was trimmed by 7 bases and V by 5 bases; bases with no gene match: 9.

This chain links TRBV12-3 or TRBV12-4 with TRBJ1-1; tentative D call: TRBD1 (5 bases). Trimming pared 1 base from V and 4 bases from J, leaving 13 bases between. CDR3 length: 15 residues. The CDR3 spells CASSLGAGGGTEAFF. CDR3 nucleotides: TGTGCCAGCAGTTTAGGAGCGGGGGGGGGCACTGAAGCTTTCTTT.

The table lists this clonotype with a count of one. CDR3 amino acids: CASGLVPVGSHQYF. CDR3 DNA: TGTGCTAGTGGTTTGGTCCCCGTTGGGTCCCACCAGTACTTC. The chain employs TRBV12-5 and TRBJ2-5; D is uncertain. The CDR3 has 14 residues. The germline CDR1 and CDR2 sequences are LGHNT and FRNRAP. V lost 0 bases, J lost 10 bases, and 15 bases lay in between.

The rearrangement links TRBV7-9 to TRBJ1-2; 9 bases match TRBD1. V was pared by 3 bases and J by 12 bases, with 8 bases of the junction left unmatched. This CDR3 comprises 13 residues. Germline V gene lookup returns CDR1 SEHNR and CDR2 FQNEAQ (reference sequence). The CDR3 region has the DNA TGTGCCAGCAGCTTGGGACAGGGTTCTTTCCACACCTTC. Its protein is CASSLGQGSFHTF. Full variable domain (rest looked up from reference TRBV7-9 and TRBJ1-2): DTGVSQNPRHKITKRGQNVTFRCDPISEHNRLYWYRQTLGQGPEFLTYFQNEAQLEKSRLLSDRFSAERPKGSFSTLEIQRTEQGDSAMYLCASSLGQGSFHTFGSGTRLTVV.

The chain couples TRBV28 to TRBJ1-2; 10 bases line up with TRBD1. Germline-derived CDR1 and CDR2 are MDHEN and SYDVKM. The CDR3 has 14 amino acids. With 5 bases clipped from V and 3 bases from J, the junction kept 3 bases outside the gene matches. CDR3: CASSRTGGDYGYTF. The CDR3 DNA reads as TGTGCCAGCAGTCGGACAGGGGGGGACTATGGCTACACCTTC.

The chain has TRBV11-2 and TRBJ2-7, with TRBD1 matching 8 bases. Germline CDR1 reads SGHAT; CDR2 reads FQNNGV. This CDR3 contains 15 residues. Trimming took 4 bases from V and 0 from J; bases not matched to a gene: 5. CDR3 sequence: CASSSVQGASYEQYF. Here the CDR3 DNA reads TGTGCCAGCAGCTCCGTTCAGGGGGCCTCCTACGAGCAGTACTTC.

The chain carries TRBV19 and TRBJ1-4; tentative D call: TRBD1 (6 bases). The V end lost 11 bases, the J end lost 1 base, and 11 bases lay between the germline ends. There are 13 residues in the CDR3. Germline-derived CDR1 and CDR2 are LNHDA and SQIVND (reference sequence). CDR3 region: CARWGLTNEKLFF. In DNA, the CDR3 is TGTGCCCGATGGGGGCTAACTAATGAAAAACTGTTTTTT.

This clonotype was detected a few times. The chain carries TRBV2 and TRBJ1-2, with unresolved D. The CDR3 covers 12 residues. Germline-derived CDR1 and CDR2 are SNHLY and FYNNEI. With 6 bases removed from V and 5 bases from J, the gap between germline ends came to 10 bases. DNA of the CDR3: TGTGCCAGCAGGTCGACGGTATATGGCTACACCTTC. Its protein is CASRSTVYGYTF.

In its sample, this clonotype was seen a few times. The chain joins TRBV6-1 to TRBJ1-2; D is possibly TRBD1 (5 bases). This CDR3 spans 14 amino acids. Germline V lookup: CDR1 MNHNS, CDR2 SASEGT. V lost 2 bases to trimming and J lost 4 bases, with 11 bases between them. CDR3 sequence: CASSEQTVAYGYTF. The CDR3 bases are TGTGCCAGCAGTGAACAGACAGTGGCCTATGGCTACACCTTC.